The 15 T cell receptor beta chains below were found in one sample sequenced in a study of blood T cells in healthy people across ages. A J-beta primer mix and a sample-barcoded 5' primer were used in a second PCR of roughly 6 to 11 cycles. Via MiXCR, TCRdb re-called the 5' RACE reads, giving one row per CDR3 protein. The table includes approximately 730,000 distinct CDR3 sequences, roughly 47% detected once. Sequencing used blood. The receptors come from a woman in her fifties or sixties in good health.

V gene TRBV7-2 combines with J gene TRBJ2-7, with 12 bases matching TRBD2. CDR3 length: 15 residues. V lost 6 bases and J lost 7; bases outside the gene matches: 10. Per the germline V gene, CDR1 is SGHTA and CDR2 is FQGNSA. The CDR3 DNA reads as TGTGCCAGCAGTCCAGCTAGCGGGAGGGCCGGAGAGCAGTACTTC. It encodes CASSPASGRAGEQYF.

This clonotype showed up just once. The chain employs TRBV6-6 and TRBJ1-5, with D tentatively TRBD1 (6 bases). Trimming removed 2 bases at V and 7 bases at J, with 15 bases between. This CDR3 has 15 amino acids. Germline lookup yields CDR1 MNHNY and CDR2 SVGAGI (reference sequence). CDR3 DNA: TGTGCCAGCAGTTACGGAAATACAGGGTCCCAGCCCCAGCATTTT. Amino acid sequence: CASSYGNTGSQPQHF.

The rearrangement links TRBV7-2 to TRBJ2-2; 8 positions agree with TRBD2. Germline V lookup: CDR1 SGHTA, CDR2 FQGNSA. This CDR3 has 17 residues. Trimming cost V 5 bases and J 6 bases; bases outside gene matches: 14. For the CDR3, the DNA is TGTGCCAGCAGCCTCCCCGAGAGACTAGCGATCTCCGGGGAGCTGTTTTTT. As protein: CASSLPERLAISGELFF.

This clonotype was detected once. The chain has TRBV11-1 and TRBJ2-1; possible D gene TRBD1, 6 bases. This CDR3 has 13 amino acids. Germline lookup yields CDR1 SGHAT and CDR2 FQDESV (reference sequence). V was trimmed by 5 bases and J by 5 bases, leaving 10 bases between them. The chain's CDR3 is CASSTDRHNEQFF. DNA of the CDR3: TGTGCCAGCAGCACGGACAGACACAATGAGCAGTTCTTC.

The J gene is TRBJ2-3, the V gene TRBV7-9; maybe TRBD1 (6 bases). The CDR3 has 13 residues. The V end was cut by 5 bases, the J end by 6 bases, with 12 bases between. Germline-derived CDR1 and CDR2 are SEHNR and FQNEAQ (reference sequence). In DNA, the CDR3 is TGTGCCAGCAGCCCGAGGGGGTCGGATACGCAGTATTTT. Translation gives CASSPRGSDTQYF.

The chain couples TRBV7-9 to TRBJ2-7; TRBD1 might be the D (6 bases). Germline CDR1 reads SEHNR; CDR2 reads FQNEAQ (reference sequence). Trimming shortened V by 5 bases and J by 6 bases, and 20 bases separated the two germline ends. The CDR3 has 15 residues. Here the CDR3 DNA reads TGTGCCAGCAGCCCTAGCCGGGACAATATGGGCGAGCAGTACTTC. Protein sequence: CASSPSRDNMGEQYF.

The chain recombines TRBV6-6 with TRBJ2-5, with D perhaps given as TRBD1 or TRBD2 (5 bases each). The ends were cut back, 4 bases at V and 11 bases at J, with 23 bases in the middle. CDR3 length: 15 residues. Germline V gene data show CDR1 as MNHNY and CDR2 as SVGAGI (reference sequence). CDR3: CASSSPGPLSGEQYF. The CDR3 bases are TGTGCCAGCAGTTCCCCGGGACCTCTCAGTGGTGAGCAGTACTTC.

The table lists this clonotype with a few counts. This chain connects TRBV13 to TRBJ2-1; D is undetermined. The end of the DNA aligns better with TRBJ2-7, so the J call may be wrong. The germline CDR1 and CDR2 sequences are PRHDT and FYEKMQ (reference sequence). The CDR3 consists of 18 residues. The CDR3 nucleotides are TGTGCCAGCAGCTTAGGGTTCGGCAGTTCTCTCTCCTACAATGAGCAGTACTTC. The encoded protein is CASSLGFGSSLSYNEQYF.

This clonotype was observed a few times. V usage is TRBV18 and J usage is TRBJ2-7; D unclear. This CDR3 is built from 12 residues. V lost 4 bases and J lost 3, with 7 bases in between. Germline V lookup: CDR1 KGHSH, CDR2 LQKENI. This CDR3 is CASSQQNYEQYF. DNA for the CDR3: TGTGCCAGCTCACAACAGAACTACGAGCAGTACTTC.

A remark on this clonotype: Possible read error: a much larger clone is one base away. The chain carries TRBV7-3 and TRBJ2-5; the D is unclear. Per the germline V gene, CDR1 is SGHTA and CDR2 is FQGTGA. The CDR3 contains 13 residues. The CDR3 loop reads CASSLMVEETQHF. CDR3 DNA sequence: TGTGCCAGCAGCTTAATGGTAGAAGAGACCCAGCACTTC. Combining the CDR3 with reference TRBV7-3 and TRBJ2-5 gives the whole variable domain GAGVSQTPSNKVTEKGKYVELRCDPISGHTALYWYRQSLGQGPEFLIYFQGTGAADDSGLPNDRFFAVRPEGSVSTLKIQRTERGDSAVYLCASSLMVEETQHFGPGTRLLVL.

The rearrangement links TRBV11-2 to TRBJ2-5, with D maybe TRBD1 (5 bases). V was trimmed by 5 bases and J by 4 bases, leaving 17 bases between them. This CDR3 contains 15 residues. CDR1 and CDR2 from the germline V gene are SGHAT and FQNNGV. The CDR3 region has the DNA TGTGCCAGCAGCGGCCTGAAAGGGGTGGGAGAGACCCAGTACTTC. This codes for CASSGLKGVGETQYF.

This clonotype was counted a few times. The rearrangement uses TRBV5-1 and TRBJ2-6, with D unclear. V was clipped by 6 bases and J by 0 bases, with 10 bases between them. Germline V gene lookup returns CDR1 SGHRS and CDR2 YFSETQ. The CDR3 is 15 residues long. This chain's CDR3 is CASINGNSGANVLTF. In nucleotides, the CDR3 is TGCGCCAGCATTAACGGCAACTCTGGGGCCAACGTCCTGACTTTC.

To note about this clonotype: One end of the junction is discordant with germline, which a read error may explain. V usage is TRBV10-3 and J usage is TRBJ1-1; tentatively, D is TRBD1 (5 bases). The CDR3 contains 13 residues. Germline V gives CDR1 ENHRY, CDR2 SYGVKD. The CDR3 coding sequence is TGTGCCATCGGTGAGAAAGGGGACACTGAAGCTTTCTTT. Protein sequence: CAIGEKGDTEAFF.

V gene TRBV18 combines with J gene TRBJ2-2; D tentatively fits TRBD1 or TRBD2 (6 bases each). This CDR3 has 16 residues. From germline, CDR1 is KGHSH and CDR2 LQKENI. V was shortened by 2 bases and J by 5 bases, with 15 bases between the two germline ends. DNA for the CDR3: TGTGCCAGCTCACCAAATCTTCAAGGGGGGACCGGGGAGCTGTTTTTT. Residues: CASSPNLQGGTGELFF.

This chain uses TRBV12-3 or TRBV12-4 with TRBJ2-5; the match to TRBD2 covers 7 bases. The ends lost 6 bases at V and 1 base at J; junction bases unmatched: 5. This CDR3 has 14 amino acids. CDR3 sequence (DNA): TGTGCCAGCAGGGGGGGGGGTCTCCAAGAGACCCAGTACTTC. Translated: CASRGGGLQETQYF.